The sample holds many counts of the clone carrying this T cell receptor (beta chain). Across several immunoSEQ plates, the genomic DNA of each subset was split evenly. Sequenced by immunoSEQ multiplex PCR; TCRdb stores in-frame clones only, minus some. The sample lists 330,000 or so clones, around two thirds occurring once. The data were obtained in a study of shared clonotypes between healthy human individuals. The CDR3 is 13 amino acids. Germline CDR1 and CDR2: SQVTM and ANQGSEA. Trimming cost V 6 bases and J 0 bases, with 9 bases left between them. The receptor was derived from a man aged 25-45 years in good health. Sequenced input: memory CD4+ T cells sorted from blood. Sample subset: CD45RA-negative fraction. The chain carries TRBV29-1 and TRBJ2-1, with D perhaps matching TRBD2 (6 bases). The DNA for the CDR3 is TGCAGCGTGGGACTCGGCTCCTACAATGAGCAGTTCTTC. Translation gives CSVGLGSYNEQFF.